Listed here are 10 T cell receptor beta chains from one sample, sequenced in a study of T-cell reconstitution after alpha-beta-depleted transplantation in children. Preparing the TCRbeta library involved the use of unique molecular identifiers. Using its own MiXCR run on the PCR reads, TCRdb lists one record per CDR3 protein. The table shows some 590,000 distinct CDR3 sequences, with about 10% occurring only once. The sequenced sample was PBMCs from the stem cell graft donor, obtained from the stem cell graft. The receptors originated from a human donor who donated a stem cell graft to a child with acute myeloid leukemia.

The CDR3, as DNA: TGTGCCATCAGCTCCGCGACAGGGAGAGATACGCAGTATTTT. Translating it yields CAISSATGRDTQYF. This chain links TRBV10-3 with TRBJ2-3, with 7 bases that match TRBD1. V was clipped by 6 bases and J by 5 bases; unmatched bases: 8. Germline V gene sequence: CDR1 ENHRY, CDR2 SYGVKD. This CDR3 contains 14 residues.

This clonotype was observed a few times. This chain joins TRBV20-1 and TRBJ2-7, with a tentative D call TRBD2 (5 bases). CDR3 length: 15 residues. Trimming shortened V by 0 bases and J by 9 bases, and 21 bases separated the two germline ends. Germline V gene lookup returns CDR1 DFQATT and CDR2 SNEGSKA (reference sequence). CDR3 in amino acids: CSARDERNPKLVQYF. As DNA, the CDR3 is TGCAGTGCTAGAGATGAGCGGAACCCTAAACTGGTGCAGTACTTC.

Remarks on this clonotype: The junction does not match germline at one end; this may be a read error. V usage is TRBV28 and J usage is TRBJ2-3; D is perhaps TRBD2 (9 bases). The length of the CDR3 is 15 residues. Germline CDR1 is MDHEN and CDR2 is SYDVKM. The CDR3 bases are TGTGCCAGCAGTTTCCGGAGCGGGGGGACAGGTACGCAGAATTTT. It specifies CASSFRSGGTGTQNF.

Worth noting for this clonotype: This CDR3 is missing its conserved last phenylalanine or tryptophan, likely due to a read error. This rearrangement joins TRBV7-3 to TRBJ1-1; D ambiguous. The CDR3 length is 12 residues. Trimming cost V 4 bases and J 1 base, with 4 bases left between them. The V gene's germline CDR1 is SGHTA and CDR2 FQGTGA. The CDR3: CASSSQNTEAFI. The CDR3 nucleotides are TGTGCCAGCAGCTCACAGAACACTGAAGCTTTCATT.

Comments on this clonotype: At one end, the junction sequence differs from germline, possibly due to a read error. The chain carries TRBV3-1 and TRBJ2-1, with 7 bases matching TRBD2. The CDR3 runs to 15 residues. Germline loops: CDR1 LGHDT, CDR2 YNNKEL (reference sequence). This chain's CDR3 is CASSAASGSYNERFF. The CDR3 DNA sequence: TGTGCCAGCAGTGCTGCTAGCGGATCCTACAATGAGCGGTTCTTC.

This clonotype has a handful of counts. The chain uses TRBV7-2 and TRBJ2-7; D not certain. The ends were cut back, 5 bases at V and 0 bases at J, with 11 bases in the middle. The V gene's germline CDR1 is SGHTA and CDR2 FQGNSA. The CDR3 runs 14 residues. CDR3 sequence (DNA): TGTGCCAGCAGCCCGAGGTTCTACTCCTACGAGCAGTACTTC. It translates to CASSPRFYSYEQYF.

V gene TRBV4-2 combines with J gene TRBJ2-1; D unclear. CDR1 is LGHNA, CDR2 YNFKEQ, per germline. Deletions cut 2 bases from V and 9 bases from J, with 14 bases between. The CDR3 has 14 residues. The CDR3 sequence is CASSQLNGKGEQFF. Written as DNA, the CDR3 is TGTGCCAGCAGCCAACTTAATGGGAAAGGTGAGCAGTTCTTC.

This clonotype was counted a few times. This rearrangement joins TRBV30 to TRBJ2-2, with 7 positions matching TRBD2. CDR3 size: 15 residues. CDR1 GTSNPN and CDR2 SVGIG come from the germline V gene (reference sequence). The V segment lost 2 bases and the J segment 0 bases; nucleotides outside the gene matches: 3. For the CDR3, the DNA is TGTGCCTGGAGTTCAACTAGCGCGAACACCGGGGAGCTGTTTTTT. As protein: CAWSSTSANTGELFF.

This CDR3 reads CSGGEYEQYF. In DNA, the CDR3 is TGCAGTGGCGGGGAATACGAGCAGTACTTC. The chain couples TRBV20-1 to TRBJ2-7; D perhaps matches TRBD2 (6 bases). Germline CDR1 and CDR2: DFQATT and SNEGSKA (reference sequence). V was clipped by 7 bases and J by 4 bases, with 8 bases between them. The CDR3 is 10 amino acids.

The chain combines TRBV6-1 with TRBJ2-3; 13 nucleotides match TRBD2. The CDR3 is made up of 16 amino acids. The germline V gene encodes CDR1 MNHNS and CDR2 SASEGT. J was trimmed by 4 bases and V by 3 bases; bases with no gene match: 4. The CDR3 protein is CASSDTGLAGADTQYF. DNA for the CDR3: TGTGCCAGCAGTGACACCGGACTAGCGGGAGCAGATACGCAGTATTTT.